One and the same sample provided the 9 T cell receptor beta chains below, sequenced in a study of neurological immune-mediated disorders. TCRdb re-called the 5' RACE reads with MiXCR, one entry per CDR3 protein. Of 30,000 or so distinct CDR3 sequences in the sample, more than 10% are singletons; the top ten hold 5.2%. Documented time point: technical triplicate 2. The material sequenced was CD4+ T cells from blood. Source of these receptors: a female donor with HTLV-1-associated myelopathy (HAM/TSP).

This clonotype is medium-sized (0.01 to 0.1%) within its sample. The rearrangement uses TRBV2 and TRBJ2-1, with 10 nucleotides matching TRBD1. V lost 4 bases, J lost 8 bases, and 8 bases stayed unmatched. This CDR3 contains 15 residues. Per germline, CDR1 SNHLY and CDR2 FYNNEI. The CDR3 spells CASSGGGQGFYEQFF. DNA for the CDR3: TGTGCCAGCAGTGGGGGGGGACAGGGGTTCTATGAGCAGTTCTTC.

This clonotype was detected many times. V and J are TRBV5-1 and TRBJ2-2; TRBD2 agrees at 10 bases. The CDR3 extends over 16 amino acids. Germline V gives CDR1 SGHRS, CDR2 YFSETQ. The V segment lost 1 base and the J segment 4 bases; nucleotides outside the gene matches: 4. CDR3 DNA sequence: TGCGCCAGCAGCTTGCGGGCTAGCGGGGGCACCGGGGAGCTGTTTTTT. Translation gives CASSLRASGGTGELFF.

This clonotype was detected many times. The V and J genes are TRBV12-3 or TRBV12-4 and TRBJ1-2; weak D call: TRBD1 (5 bases). The ends were cut back, 5 bases at V and 7 bases at J, with 11 bases in the middle. This CDR3 contains 12 residues. The CDR3 DNA follows: TGTGCCAGCAGTCCAGACAGACGTGGCTACACCTTC. Translation gives CASSPDRRGYTF.

V gene TRBV20-1 combines with J gene TRBJ2-5; unclear D gene. V was cut by 0 bases and J by 11 bases, with 25 bases left in between. CDR1 and CDR2 from the germline V gene are DFQATT and SNEGSKA (reference sequence). CDR3 length equals 16 residues. The CDR3 spells CSARDHHSKGTDTQYF. For the CDR3, the DNA is TGCAGTGCTAGAGATCACCACAGTAAGGGCACAGATACGCAGTACTTC.

The chain links TRBV5-1 to TRBJ2-3; 12 nucleotides line up with TRBD2. CDR3 length: 19 amino acids. Germline V lookup: CDR1 SGHRS, CDR2 YFSETQ. V trimming: 1 base; J trimming: 2 bases; junction bases outside the gene matches: 11. In DNA, the CDR3 is TGCGCCAGCAGCTTGCGGCTAGCGGGGGGGCCTGGTAACACAGATACGCAGTATTTT. This encodes CASSLRLAGGPGNTDTQYF.

This clonotype has at least ten counts. This chain links TRBV7-2 with TRBJ2-7, with 8 bases that match TRBD2. This CDR3 contains 15 residues. Trimming took 1 base from V and 3 from J; bases not matched to a gene: 5. Germline assignment: CDR1 SGHTA and CDR2 FQGNSA. The CDR3 loop reads CASSLGTSNGYEQYF. The CDR3 DNA sequence: TGTGCCAGCAGCTTAGGGACTAGCAATGGCTACGAGCAGTACTTC.

This clonotype was counted ten times or more. The CDR3 protein is CASSQAGAGLEYEQYF. Here the CDR3 DNA reads TGTGCCAGCAGCCAAGCTGGGGCGGGGCTAGAATACGAGCAGTACTTC. The chain has TRBV4-2 and TRBJ2-7, with D possibly matching TRBD2 (6 bases). CDR1 and CDR2 from the germline V gene are LGHNA and YNFKEQ. CDR3 size: 16 residues. Trimming left V 1 base short and J 4 bases short, with 17 bases between.

There are many counts of this clonotype. The V gene is TRBV15, the J gene TRBJ2-1, with 9 bases that match TRBD2. The V gene's germline CDR1 is LNHNV and CDR2 YYDKDF (reference sequence). The ends lost 0 bases at V and 7 bases at J; junction bases unmatched: 7. There are 16 residues in the CDR3. The CDR3: CATSRDSGRAVNEQFF. The CDR3 DNA sequence: TGTGCCACCAGCAGAGATAGCGGGAGAGCGGTGAATGAGCAGTTCTTC.

The rearrangement uses TRBV5-1 and TRBJ2-6, with no clear D. The CDR3 runs 14 residues. V lost 7 bases, J lost 0 bases, and 8 bases lay in between. The germline gives CDR1 SGHRS, CDR2 YFSETQ. CDR3 nucleotides: TGCGCCAGCCATGGTCCCTCTGGGGCCAACGTCCTGACTTTC. This encodes CASHGPSGANVLTF. Supplemented by reference TRBV5-1 and TRBJ2-6, the full variable domain reads KAGVTQTPRYLIKTRGQQVTLSCSPISGHRSVSWYQQTPGQGLQFLFEYFSETQRNKGNFPGRFSGRQFSNSRSEMNVSTLELGDSALYLCASHGPSGANVLTFGAGSRLTVL.